These 3 T cell receptor beta chains share one sample of origin, sequenced in a study of glioma-infiltrating T cells. TCR alpha and beta CDR3 regions were amplified from RNA using iRepertoire nested multiplex PCR. One entry per CDR3 protein results from TCRdb running MiXCR on the multiplex PCR reads. The repertoire holds under 200,000 distinct CDR3 sequences, with approximately 40% as singletons. Sample: glioma tissue, nonneoplastic brain tissue, or PBMCs (not recorded which). These receptors all come from a human donor with low-grade glioma or glioblastoma, undergoing nonglioma brain surgery, or in good health (not recorded which).

This clonotype has at least ten counts. V gene TRBV20-1 combines with J gene TRBJ2-7; no firm D call. The CDR3 runs 10 residues. Per germline, CDR1 DFQATT and CDR2 SNEGSKA (reference sequence). V shed 5 bases and J shed 3 bases, with 5 bases lying between them. The CDR3 sequence is CSAARYEQYF. The CDR3 nucleotides are TGCAGTGCTGCCCGCTACGAGCAGTACTTC.

As concerns this clonotype: One end of the junction is discordant with germline, which a read error may explain. The chain links TRBV6-1 to TRBJ2-1, with D unresolved. The CDR3 is 12 amino acids. Germline assignment: CDR1 MNHNS and CDR2 SASEGT. The CDR3 reads CASRSGGNEKFF. CDR3 bases: TGTGCCAGCAGGTCGGGCGGCAATGAGAAGTTCTTC.

As for this clonotype: Mismatch with germline at one junction end may stem from a read error. The DNA of the CDR3 is TGTGCCGGCAGGTATCTAGCTGGACTCACCAACTCCGAGCAGTACTTC. It yields the protein CAGRYLAGLTNSEQYF. The chain has TRBV6-5 and TRBJ2-7; D may be TRBD2 (5 bases). Germline loops: CDR1 MNHEY, CDR2 SVGAGI. The CDR3 consists of 16 residues.